The 2 T cell receptor beta chains below all came from one sample that was sequenced in a study of T cells after yellow fever vaccination. A single record per CDR3 protein comes from TCRdb applying MiXCR to the 5' RACE reads. Of tens of thousands of distinct CDR3 sequences in the sample, 5% to 8.5% were seen once. Sequences were derived from PBMCs, either bulk or a sorted T-cell subset (CD4+, CD8+, memory, or dextramer-sorted; not recorded which), sampled on the day of the first yellow fever vaccination. All receptors come from a man younger than 35 who received the YFV17D yellow fever vaccine.

This clonotype was recorded at least ten times. The chain recombines TRBV20-1 with TRBJ2-7; the match to TRBD1 covers 9 bases. The V segment lost 7 bases and the J segment 0 bases; nucleotides outside the gene matches: 7. CDR1 is DFQATT and CDR2 is SNEGSKA in the germline V gene (reference sequence). CDR3 length: 14 amino acids. CDR3 residues: CSVGTGYGSYEQYV. CDR3 nucleotides: TGCAGTGTCGGGACAGGGTATGGCTCCTACGAGCAGTACGTC.

The chain uses TRBV4-2 and TRBJ2-5, with D uncertain. Trimming stripped 4 bases from V and 5 bases from J, with 14 bases between. The germline gives CDR1 LGHNA, CDR2 YNFKEQ. The CDR3 is 14 residues long. CDR3 in DNA: TGTGCCAGCAGCCCAAGCACCGGCCGGGAGACCCAGTACTTC. It codes for CASSPSTGRETQYF.